This T cell receptor (beta chain) emerged from a study of T cell changes during pregnancy in multiple sclerosis. The CDR3 sequence is 16 residues long. CDR1 and CDR2 (germline): MNHNS, SASEGT. V was trimmed by 4 bases and J by 5 bases, leaving 18 bases between them. The table came from immunoSEQ multiplex PCR; TCRdb's copy has only in-frame clones and leaves some out. The table includes approximately 61,000 clones, approximately 85% detected once. The sequence was obtained from a female donor with multiple sclerosis, enrolled in a pregnancy study. The material sequenced was peripheral blood, taken in the first trimester of pregnancy. The chain employs TRBV6-1 and TRBJ1-5; perhaps TRBD1 as D (5 bases). In DNA, the CDR3 is TGTGCCAGCAGTGGACTCCTTGCAGGGCCAGATCAGCCCCAGCATTTT. Protein: CASSGLLAGPDQPQHF.